This T cell receptor beta chain was captured in a study of T cell responses to AZD1222 COVID-19 vaccine (dated by TCRdb to the early 2020s). With regard to the full study: TCR sequencing was performed for over 230 trial participants, of whom about 200 were given two doses of AZD1222 and about 25 were given two doses of MenACWY control vaccine. Trial participants were enrolled by age into subgroups of 18-55, 56-69 and 70-plus years, and around 150, 29 and 61 TCR-sequenced participants, respectively, were included in these subgroups. The full study reports these points: Reportedly, close to half of the unique spike-specific TCRs recognized epitopes lying outside the regions that are mutated in the B.1.351 and B.1.1.7 variants. After two AZD1222 doses, spike-specific TCR breadth and depth were significantly higher than at day 0 and than in MenACWY recipients. Participants were mostly white British and included more females than males, and it was suggested by the authors that clonal diversity may have been underestimated. No day 14 peak-response samples were available, so repertoires were characterized only after the peak T cell response. Conclusions about previously exposed vaccinees were limited because only five to seven AZD1222 recipients were SARS-CoV-2 seropositive at baseline. Vaccine-associated CD4 TCRs spanned the whole spike protein, with dominant responses in regions 160-218 and 743-854. In the small 56-69-year group, the increase in depth fell short of significance, most likely because of low power.

Regarding this clone: This clone's antigen is unknown. No much larger clone is present one base from it, and per-base qualities are unavailable.

The CDR3 regions of human TCRbeta chains were subjected to immunosequencing. Turning to the authors' computational methods: TCRs in the repertoires were compared against a reference library of SARS-CoV-2-specific TCRs that had been generated with the MIRA antigen-specificity platform. Breadth was defined as the fraction of unique TCRs that were SARS-CoV-2-associated, and depth was defined as the fraction of total T cells that were SARS-CoV-2-associated. Using the MIRA data, each spike-specific TCR was mapped to the spike region that the TCR reacts to and placed in a CD4 or CD8 class. Log10-transformed breadth and depth values were compared by one-way ANOVA with Sidak's multiple comparisons tests. Sourced from immuneACCESS, this table was stored by TCRdb with only in-frame sequences that have V and J called. A share of the clones is absent; for the studies checked, an unresolved V gene accounts for under half, and the remainder has no known explanation. The V and J calls and clone size were taken over from that table, and D and trimming were inferred from the DNA. The sample table holds around 130,000 clones, of which roughly 90% were seen once. The biggest ten clones account for 0.9% to 1.4% of the sample.

The sample's time point label, in plain terms: about 28 days (+/-7) after the second vaccine dose. AZD1222 recipients whose second dose came at about 4 weeks and those whose second dose came at about 12 weeks were combined into one group, since spike-specific TCR depth and breadth did not differ between the two schedules. Vaccinee samples came from UK trials COV001 and COV002, including a single-blind randomized controlled phase 2/3 trial of AZD1222 (ChAdOx1 nCoV-19) in healthy adults. For TCRbeta chain sequencing, PBMC samples were collected from trial participants at day 0 and at day 28 after the second dose. This TCR was sampled from an adult who received the AZD1222 COVID-19 vaccine. The sequenced sample was peripheral blood, obtained 28 days after the second AZD1222 dose.

For the CDR3, the sequence is CASTVAGAYNSPLHF. The base sequence is TGTGCCAGTACCGTCGCCGGGGCTTATAATTCACCCCTCCACTTT. The chain links TRBV19 with TRBJ1-6; the D segment could be TRBD1, given 5 matching bases. From the cysteine up to the phenylalanine, the CDR3 has a length of 15 residues. The CDR3 DNA has 45 bases and is translated from base 1. For CDR1 and CDR2, the germline V gene (reference sequence) lists LNHDA and SQIVND. V gives up 7 bases and J gives up 4 bases, and the segment between their germline ends measures 14 bases.